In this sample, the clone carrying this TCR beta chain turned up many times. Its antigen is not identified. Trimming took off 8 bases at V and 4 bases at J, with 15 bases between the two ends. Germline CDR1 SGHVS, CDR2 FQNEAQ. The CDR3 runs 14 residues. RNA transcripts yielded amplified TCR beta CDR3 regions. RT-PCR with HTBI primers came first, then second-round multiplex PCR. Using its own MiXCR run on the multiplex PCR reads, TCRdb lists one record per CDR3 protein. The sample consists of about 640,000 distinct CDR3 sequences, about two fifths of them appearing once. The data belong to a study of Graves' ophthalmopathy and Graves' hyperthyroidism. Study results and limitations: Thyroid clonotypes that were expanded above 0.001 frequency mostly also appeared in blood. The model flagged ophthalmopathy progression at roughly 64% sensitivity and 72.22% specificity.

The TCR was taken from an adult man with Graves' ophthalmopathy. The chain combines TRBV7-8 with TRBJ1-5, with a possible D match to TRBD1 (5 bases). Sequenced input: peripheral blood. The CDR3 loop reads CASGGRAANQPQHF. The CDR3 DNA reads TGTGCCAGCGGGGGTAGGGCAGCGAATCAGCCCCAGCATTTT.